This T cell receptor beta chain was recorded in a study of T cells in Graves' hyperthyroidism and ophthalmopathy. General study points: A model built on 13 V-J features separated ophthalmopathy from stable hyperthyroidism.

For the diagnoses, clinical symptoms, serum thyroxine and TRAb, thyroid ultrasound and orbital computed tomography were used. PBMCs were obtained from 7.5 to 10 ml fresh peripheral blood. In this sample, this clonotype turned up a few times. Its antigen is not known. The CDR3 contains 14 residues. Germline V gene sequence: CDR1 SGDLS, CDR2 YYNGEE. V lost 0 bases, J lost 0 bases, and 6 bases lay in between. RNA transcripts gave rise to amplified TCR beta CDR3 regions. First-round RT-PCR with HTBI primers amplified the TCR CDR3 region. TCRdb re-analysed the multiplex PCR reads in MiXCR, keeping a single row per CDR3 protein. Of fewer than 550,000 distinct CDR3 sequences in the sample, around 14% are singletons; the top ten hold around 14%.

The receptor comes from a woman aged 18-29 years with Graves' hyperthyroidism. Sequenced: blood. This chain links TRBV9 with TRBJ1-1; D unclear. Written as DNA, the CDR3 is TGTGCCAGCAGCGTAGTTGAGATGAACACTGAAGCTTTCTTT. Protein sequence: CASSVVEMNTEAFF.